This T cell receptor beta chain was sequenced in a study of control samples from healthy donors and cancer patients. V dropped 4 bases and J dropped 8; count of bases not matched to a gene: 8. This CDR3 contains 15 residues. Germline CDR1 is SGDLS and CDR2 is YYNGEE. Using immunoSEQ multiplex PCR, the repertoire was profiled, and TCRdb retains in-frame clones only, with some absent. The sample consists of 150,000 to 200,000 clones, about 93% of them appearing once. The chain is built from TRBV9 and TRBJ1-6; 8 nucleotides line up with TRBD1. The sample consisted of blood. This clonotype was sampled from a man between 18 and 29 years old in good health. CDR3: CASSRTGREDSPLHF. CDR3 nucleotides: TGTGCCAGCAGCAGGACAGGGAGAGAGGATTCACCCCTCCACTTT.